These T cell receptor beta chains were read from a single sample in a study of Ad26.COV2.S vaccination and SARS-CoV-2 variants. The method was immunoSEQ multiplex PCR; TCRdb's version includes in-frame clones alone and lacks a portion of them. The sample holds about 350,000 clones, 88% seen once. The sequences come from peripheral blood, collected in a trial of Ad26.COV2.S vaccine versus placebo. These TCRs come from a person between 18 and 65 years old who received the Ad26.COV2.S COVID-19 vaccine or a placebo. Both conserved end residues are part of each CDR3. A D gene is named only where the DNA matches it firmly. Size tells how often a clone was seen (once, few, many) or the class of an expanded clone, and some rows leave it out.

j_call clone_size d_call v_call cdr3_nt cdr3_aa
TRBJ2-7 . . TRBV15 TGTGCCACCAGCCGGACAGAATCCTCCTACGAGCAGTACTTC CATSRTESSYEQYF
TRBJ2-3 . . TRBV5-4 TGTGCCAGCAGCGAGGAGGTGGGCACAGATACGCAGTATTTT CASSEEVGTDTQYF
TRBJ1-2 . . TRBV4-2 TGTGCCAGCAGCCAAGAAAGACAGAGTTATTATGGCTACACCTTC CASSQERQSYYGYTF
TRBJ1-1 once . TRBV30 TGTGCCTGCCCCTTGCAGGGGATGAACACTGAAGCTTTCTTT CACPLQGMNTEAFF
TRBJ1-6 . . TRBV10-3 TGTGCCATCAGTGAGCCGGACAGAGCAAACTATAATTCACCCCTCCACTTT CAISEPDRANYNSPLHF
TRBJ1-4 . . TRBV11-2 TGTGCCAGCAGGATAACCGGGACGTATGAAAAACTGTTTTTT CASRITGTYEKLFF
TRBJ2-5 . TRBD1 TRBV12-5 TGTGCTAGTGGTCCCGGGACAGGACAAGAGACCCAGTACTTC CASGPGTGQETQYF
TRBJ1-2 . . TRBV6-4 TGTGCCAGCAGTCCCATTGCCGGGACTTATGGCTACACCTTC CASSPIAGTYGYTF
TRBJ2-7 . TRBD2 TRBV3-1/TRBV3-2 TGTGCCAGCAGCCTCGGGACTAGCAGCTACGAGCAGTACTTC CASSLGTSSYEQYF
TRBJ1-1 few . TRBV18 TGTGCCAGCTCAGCTACTTCAGGGCTGGCTGAAGCTTTCTTT CASSATSGLAEAFF
TRBJ2-1 . TRBD2 TRBV3-1/TRBV3-2 TGTGCCAGCACCCCCGGGACTAGCGTCTACAATGAGCAGTTCTTC CASTPGTSVYNEQFF
TRBJ1-4 once . TRBV30 TGTGCCTGGAGTGTACTCAAGGGTCGGGAAAAACTGTTTTTT CAWSVLKGREKLFF
TRBJ1-2 . . TRBV28 TGTGCCAGCAGTCGGACGGAGTATGGCTACACCTTC CASSRTEYGYTF
TRBJ2-2 . . TRBV29-1 TGCAGCGTTAAAGGACCAGGGGAGGAAACCGGGGAGCTGTTTTTT CSVKGPGEETGELFF
TRBJ1-2 . . TRBV7-8 TGTGCCAGCAGCTTAGTCCCTCCGGGGGGCTCTCCCTATGGCTACACCTTC CASSLVPPGGSPYGYTF
TRBJ2-7 . . TRBV29-1 TGCAGCGTTGGGGACGGCGACGAGCAGTACTTC CSVGDGDEQYF